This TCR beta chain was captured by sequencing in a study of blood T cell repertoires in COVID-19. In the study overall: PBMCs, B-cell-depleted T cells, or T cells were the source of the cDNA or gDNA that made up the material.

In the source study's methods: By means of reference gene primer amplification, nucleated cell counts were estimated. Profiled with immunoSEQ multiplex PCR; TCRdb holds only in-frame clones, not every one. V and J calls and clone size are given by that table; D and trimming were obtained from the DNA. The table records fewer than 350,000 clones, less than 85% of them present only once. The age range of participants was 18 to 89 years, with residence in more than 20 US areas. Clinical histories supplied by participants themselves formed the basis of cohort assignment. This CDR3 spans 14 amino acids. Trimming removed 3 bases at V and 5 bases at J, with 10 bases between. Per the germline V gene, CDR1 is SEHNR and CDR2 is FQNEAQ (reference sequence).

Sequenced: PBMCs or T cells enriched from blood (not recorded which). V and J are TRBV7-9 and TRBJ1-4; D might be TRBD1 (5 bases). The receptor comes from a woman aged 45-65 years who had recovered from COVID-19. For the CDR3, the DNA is TGTGCCAGCAGCTTCGACAGCTTAAATGAAAAACTGTTTTTT. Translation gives CASSFDSLNEKLFF.